The source of this T cell receptor (beta chain) is a study of T cell repertoires in cytomegalovirus infection (dated by TCRdb to between 2018 and 2021). For the wider study: Donor HLA type was relevant to the analysis, because carriage of CMV infection together with the matching HLA type was indicated by public TCR beta signatures.

Spanning cysteine to phenylalanine, the CDR3 consists of 10 amino acids. Only the CDR3 DNA stays, 30 bases, in frame from base 1. Deletion took 6 bases off V and 8 bases off J, with a span of 7 bases between the germline ends. Reads for this sample came from an Illumina HiSeq 1500. The raw public reads went through TCRdb reprocessing: fastp at Q25, MiXCR clone calling, in-frame beta chains kept. Each entry merges the rows of one CDR3 protein and shows their most common DNA and genes. The sample records hundreds of thousands of distinct CDR3 sequences, approximately 31% of which are singletons. About an eighth of the sample comes from the top ten. On the study overall, not on this receptor specifically: Cumulative frequency of public TCR beta family members discriminated carriers of CMV infection plus the relevant HLA type in this cohort and an independent approximately 350-donor cohort. The ex vivo response was dominated by HLA-C-restricted CMV-specific TCR beta clonotypes, and the single most frequent clonotype in two of eight donors was supplied by these HLA-C-restricted clonotypes.

With regard to this clonotype: Its antigen target is currently unknown. The sample holds no much larger clone one base away, and base qualities are not on file.

This chain joins TRBV12-3 or TRBV12-4 to TRBJ1-1, with TRBD1 tentatively as D gene (5 bases match). The sequence derives from a human donor in good health (CMV status not recorded). Some clones in this sample may be carry-over from other donors' samples. Input material: PBMCs. Read as DNA, the sequence is TGTGCCAGCAGGGGACGAGAAGCTTTCTTT. Translated, this gives CASRGREAFF.